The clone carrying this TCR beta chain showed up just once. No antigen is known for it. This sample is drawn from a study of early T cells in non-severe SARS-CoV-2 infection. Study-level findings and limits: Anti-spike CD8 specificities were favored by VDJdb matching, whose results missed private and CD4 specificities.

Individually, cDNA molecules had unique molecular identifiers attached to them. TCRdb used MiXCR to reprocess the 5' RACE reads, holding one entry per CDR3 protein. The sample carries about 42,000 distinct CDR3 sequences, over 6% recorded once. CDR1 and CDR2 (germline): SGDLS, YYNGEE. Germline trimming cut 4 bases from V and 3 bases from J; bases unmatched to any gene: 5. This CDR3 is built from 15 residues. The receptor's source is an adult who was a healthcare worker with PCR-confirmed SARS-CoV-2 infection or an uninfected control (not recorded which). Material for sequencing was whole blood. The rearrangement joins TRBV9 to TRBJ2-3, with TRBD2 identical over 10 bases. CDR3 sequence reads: CASSPGLAVTDTQYF. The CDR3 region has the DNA TGTGCCAGCAGCCCTGGACTAGCGGTGACAGATACGCAGTATTTT.